One and the same sample provided the 8 T cell receptor beta chains below, sequenced in a study of cytomegalovirus exposure and HLA in healthy donors. The PCR contained 60 Vbeta and 13 Jbeta primers. Sequencing was performed with immunoSEQ multiplex PCR; in TCRdb, only in-frame clones are kept and a portion is missing. Among about 150,000 clones listed, around 82% were seen once. Material: PBMCs. These TCRs come from a woman in her thirties or forties in good health and CMV-seropositive.

The chain is built from TRBV5-1 and TRBJ1-5; 7 nucleotides agree with TRBD1. The CDR3 runs to 15 residues. Germline V gene lookup returns CDR1 SGHRS and CDR2 YFSETQ. V lost 5 bases and J lost 4; bases outside the gene matches: 9. In DNA, the CDR3 is TGCGCCAGCAGACTCGGACAGGAGCGAAATCAGCCCCAGCATTTT. The encoded protein is CASRLGQERNQPQHF.

This clone appeared once. The chain is built from TRBV7-9 and TRBJ2-1, with D possibly being TRBD1 (6 bases). This CDR3 region has 12 residues. Germline CDR1 and CDR2: SEHNR and FQNEAQ (reference sequence). V was trimmed by 5 bases and J by 8 bases, leaving 10 bases between them. CDR3 bases: TGTGCCAGCAGCACACAGGGCTATGAGCAGTTCTTC. This sequence encodes CASSTQGYEQFF.

J is TRBJ1-4 and V is TRBV9; TRBD1 is a possible D gene (6 bases). Germline V gene data show CDR1 as SGDLS and CDR2 as YYNGEE. Trimming removed 4 bases from V and 8 bases from J, with 18 bases in between. This CDR3 region has 15 residues. The CDR3, as DNA: TGTGCCAGCAGCACCACCCCAGGGGTGGGGGAAAAACTGTTTTTT. The encoded protein is CASSTTPGVGEKLFF.

V usage is TRBV7-9 and J usage is TRBJ2-3; TRBD2 agrees at 10 bases. CDR1 SEHNR and CDR2 FQNEAQ come from the germline V gene (reference sequence). The trim removed 7 bases at V and 2 bases at J, leaving 18 bases unmatched. The CDR3 totals 19 residues. Here the CDR3 DNA reads TGTGCCAGCAAGGAGTCAGAGCTAGCGGGAGCTGGGACCACAGATACGCAGTATTTT. It encodes CASKESELAGAGTTDTQYF.

The V gene is TRBV6-5, the J gene TRBJ1-3; D not resolved. Per germline, CDR1 MNHEY and CDR2 SVGAGI. V dropped 9 bases and J dropped 4 bases, with 13 bases sitting between them. CDR3 length: 13 amino acids. The CDR3 region is CARERRAGNTIYF. DNA of the CDR3: TGTGCCAGGGAAAGGAGGGCGGGAAACACCATATATTTT.

This clone was counted between two and nine times. The chain employs TRBV6-6 and TRBJ1-3, with a tentative D call TRBD1 (5 bases). The CDR3 runs 15 residues. V lost 5 bases and J lost 0, with 11 bases in between. Looked up from germline, CDR1 is MNHNY and CDR2 is SVGAGI (reference sequence). In DNA, the CDR3 is TGTGCCAGCAGTCCACAGGTCCACTCTGGAAACACCATATATTTT. Its translation: CASSPQVHSGNTIYF.

CDR3 region: CATSRDPGRGLFF. The DNA for the CDR3 is TGTGCCACCAGCAGAGATCCGGGCAGGGGGCTGTTTTTT. The chain carries TRBV15 and TRBJ2-2; TRBD1 might be the D (6 bases). The CDR3 has 13 residues. Germline assignment: CDR1 LNHNV and CDR2 YYDKDF (reference sequence). Trimming took 0 bases from V and 13 from J, leaving 12 bases between them.

V gene TRBV6-5 combines with J gene TRBJ1-2, with D perhaps matching TRBD1 (6 bases). Germline CDR1 reads MNHEY; CDR2 reads SVGAGI. V lost 6 bases and J 7 bases, leaving 18 bases between the germline ends. This CDR3 comprises 14 residues. The CDR3 DNA reads TGTGCCAGCAGGGCTACAGGGACACGAGGTGGCTACACCTTC. Translated, it gives CASRATGTRGGYTF.